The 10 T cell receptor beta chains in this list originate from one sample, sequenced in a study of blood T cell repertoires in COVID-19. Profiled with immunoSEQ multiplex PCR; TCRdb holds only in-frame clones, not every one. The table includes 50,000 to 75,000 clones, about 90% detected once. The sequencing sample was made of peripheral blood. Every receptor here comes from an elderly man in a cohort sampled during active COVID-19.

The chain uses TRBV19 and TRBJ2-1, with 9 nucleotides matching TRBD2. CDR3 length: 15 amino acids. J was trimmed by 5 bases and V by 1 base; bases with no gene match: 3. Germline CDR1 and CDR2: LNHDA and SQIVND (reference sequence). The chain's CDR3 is CASSIGLAVNNEQFF. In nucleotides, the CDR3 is TGTGCCAGTAGTATAGGACTAGCGGTAAACAATGAGCAGTTCTTC.

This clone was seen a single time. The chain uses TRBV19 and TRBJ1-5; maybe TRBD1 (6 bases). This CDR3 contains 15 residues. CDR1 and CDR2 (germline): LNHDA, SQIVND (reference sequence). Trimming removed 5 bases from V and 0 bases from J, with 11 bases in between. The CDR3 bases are TGTGCCAGTAGTGCGGACAGCTATAGCAATCAGCCCCAGCATTTT. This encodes CASSADSYSNQPQHF.

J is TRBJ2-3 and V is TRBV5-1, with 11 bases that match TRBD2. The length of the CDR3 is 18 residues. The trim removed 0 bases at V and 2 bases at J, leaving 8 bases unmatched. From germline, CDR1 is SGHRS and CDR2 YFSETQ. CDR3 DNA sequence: TGCGCCAGCAGCTTGGGCCCGGGACTAGCGGTACCCACAGATACGCAGTATTTT. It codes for CASSLGPGLAVPTDTQYF. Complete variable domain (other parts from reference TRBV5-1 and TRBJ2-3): KAGVTQTPRYLIKTRGQQVTLSCSPISGHRSVSWYQQTPGQGLQFLFEYFSETQRNKGNFPGRFSGRQFSNSRSEMNVSTLELGDSALYLCASSLGPGLAVPTDTQYFGPGTRLTVL.

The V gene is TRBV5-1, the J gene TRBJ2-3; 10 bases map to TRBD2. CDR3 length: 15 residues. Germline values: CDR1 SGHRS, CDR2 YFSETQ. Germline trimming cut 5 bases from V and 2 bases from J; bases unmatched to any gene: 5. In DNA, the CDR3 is TGCGCCAGCAGTCCAAGCGGGAGGGCCACAGATACGCAGTATTTT. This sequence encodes CASSPSGRATDTQYF.

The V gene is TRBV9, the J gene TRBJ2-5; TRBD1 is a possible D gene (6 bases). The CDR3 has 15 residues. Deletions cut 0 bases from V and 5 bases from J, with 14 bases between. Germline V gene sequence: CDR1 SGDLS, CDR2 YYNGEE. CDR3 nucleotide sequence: TGTGCCAGCAGCGTAGCTCAGGGGCCGGACGAGACCCAGTACTTC. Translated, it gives CASSVAQGPDETQYF.

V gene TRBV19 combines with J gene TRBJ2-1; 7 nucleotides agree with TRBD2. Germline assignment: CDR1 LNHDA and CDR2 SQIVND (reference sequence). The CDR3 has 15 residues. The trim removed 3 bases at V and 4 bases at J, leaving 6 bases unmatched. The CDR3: CASSIAAGEYNEQFF. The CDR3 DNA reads TGTGCCAGTAGTATCGCCGCGGGAGAATACAATGAGCAGTTCTTC.

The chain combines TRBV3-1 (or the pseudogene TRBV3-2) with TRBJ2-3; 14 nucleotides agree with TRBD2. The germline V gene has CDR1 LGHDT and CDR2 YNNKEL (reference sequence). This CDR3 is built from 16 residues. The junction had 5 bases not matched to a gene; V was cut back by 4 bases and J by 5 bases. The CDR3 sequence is CASSRGTSGSQDTQYF. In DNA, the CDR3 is TGTGCCAGCAGCCGGGGGACTAGCGGGAGTCAAGATACGCAGTATTTT.

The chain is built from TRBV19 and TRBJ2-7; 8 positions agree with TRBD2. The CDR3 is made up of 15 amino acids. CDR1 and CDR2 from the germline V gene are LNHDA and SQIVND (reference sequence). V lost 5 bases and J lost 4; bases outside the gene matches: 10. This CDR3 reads CASSPAGTRSYEQYF. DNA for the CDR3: TGTGCCAGTAGTCCGGCGGGGACTAGAAGTTACGAGCAGTACTTC. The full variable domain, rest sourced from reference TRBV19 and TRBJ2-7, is DGGITQSPKYLFRKEGQNVTLSCEQNLNHDAMYWYRQDPGQGLRLIYYSQIVNDFQKGDIAEGYSVSREKKESFPLTVTSAQKNPTAFYLCASSPAGTRSYEQYFGPGTRLTVT.

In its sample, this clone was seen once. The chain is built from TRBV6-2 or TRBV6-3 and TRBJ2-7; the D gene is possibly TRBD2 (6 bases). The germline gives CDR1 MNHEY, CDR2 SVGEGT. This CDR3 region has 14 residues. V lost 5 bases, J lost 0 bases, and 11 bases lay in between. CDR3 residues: CASSPGGNSYEQYF. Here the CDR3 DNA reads TGTGCCAGCAGTCCGGGCGGGAACTCCTACGAGCAGTACTTC.

The CDR3 nucleotides read TGTGCCAGCTCACCACCCCCCGGGGGACATGGCTACACCTTC. This sequence encodes CASSPPPGGHGYTF. V and J are TRBV18 and TRBJ1-2, with a weak D call TRBD1 (5 bases). Germline V gene lookup returns CDR1 KGHSH and CDR2 LQKENI. Trimming removed 0 bases at V and 6 bases at J, with 11 bases between. The CDR3 is 14 amino acids.